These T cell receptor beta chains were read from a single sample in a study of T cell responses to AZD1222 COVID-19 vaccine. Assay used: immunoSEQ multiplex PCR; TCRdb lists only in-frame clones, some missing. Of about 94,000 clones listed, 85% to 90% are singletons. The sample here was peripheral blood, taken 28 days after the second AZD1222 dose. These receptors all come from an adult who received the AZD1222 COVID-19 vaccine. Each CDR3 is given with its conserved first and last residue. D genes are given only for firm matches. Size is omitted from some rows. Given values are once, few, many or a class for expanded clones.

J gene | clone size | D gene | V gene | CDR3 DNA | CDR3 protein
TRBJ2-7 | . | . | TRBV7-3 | TGTGCCAGCAGCTTAGACAGGTCCTCCTACGAGCAGTACTTC | CASSLDRSSYEQYF
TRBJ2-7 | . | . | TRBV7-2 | TGTGCCAGCAGCTTAGCCTACTTGGAGCAGTACTTC | CASSLAYLEQYF
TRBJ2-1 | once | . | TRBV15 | TGTGCCACCAGCAAACAAGAGAGCTCCTACAATGAGCAGTTCTTC | CATSKQESSYNEQFF
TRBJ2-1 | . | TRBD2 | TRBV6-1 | TGTGCCAGCAGTGACCGGGGAGGGATTCAGGGCGAGCAGTTCTTC | CASSDRGGIQGEQFF
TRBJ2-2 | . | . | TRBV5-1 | TGCGCCAGCAGCTTAGGACAGTCAACTACTACCGGGGAGCTGTTTTTT | CASSLGQSTTTGELFF
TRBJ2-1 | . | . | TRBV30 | TGTGCCTGGAGTGACCCGAGGGGGGGAAATGAGCAGTTCTTC | CAWSDPRGGNEQFF
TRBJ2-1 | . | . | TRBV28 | TGTGCCAGCAGACCGACTAGCTACAATGAGCAGTTCTTC | CASRPTSYNEQFF
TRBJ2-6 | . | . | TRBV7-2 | TGTGCCAGCAGCTTGGGGGCAGGCCCCGGGGCCAACGTCCTGACTTTC | CASSLGAGPGANVLTF
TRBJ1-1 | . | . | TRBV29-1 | TGCAGCGTTGAAGATCGAGAAGGGAACACTGAAGCTTTCTTT | CSVEDREGNTEAFF
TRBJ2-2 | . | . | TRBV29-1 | TGCAGCGTTTGGTCCGGGGAGCTGTTTTTT | CSVWSGELFF
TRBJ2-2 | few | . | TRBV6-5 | TGTGCCAGCAGTCTAACTACCGGGGAGCTGTTTTTT | CASSLTTGELFF
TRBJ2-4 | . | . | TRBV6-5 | TGTGCCAGCCTAGTTAACCTTCTAGCCAAAAACATTCAGTACTTC | CASLVNLLAKNIQYF
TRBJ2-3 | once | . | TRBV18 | TGTGCCAGCTCATGGATCGGTGGAATAAGCACAGATACGCAGTATTTT | CASSWIGGISTDTQYF
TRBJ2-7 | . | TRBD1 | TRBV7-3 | TGTGCCAGCAGCTTAGATGGGACAGGGCCCTACGAGCAGTACTTC | CASSLDGTGPYEQYF
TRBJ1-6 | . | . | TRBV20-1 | TGCAGTGCTAGTTTCTACGGAGGAATCGACTCACCCCTCCACTTT | CSASFYGGIDSPLHF
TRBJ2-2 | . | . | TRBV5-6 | TGTGCCAGCAGCTTTGTACCCGGGGGAGACACCGGGGAGCTGTTTTTT | CASSFVPGGDTGELFF
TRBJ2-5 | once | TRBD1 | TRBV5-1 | TGCGCCAGCAGATACGACAGGGGTCGAGAGACCCAGTACTTC | CASRYDRGRETQYF
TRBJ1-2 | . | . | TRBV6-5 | TGTGCCAGCAGGCCTGGGGGCTATGGCTACACCTTC | CASRPGGYGYTF
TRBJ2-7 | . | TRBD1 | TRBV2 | TGTGCCAGCAGTGAAAGGGGACAGCCCTCCTACGAGCAGTACTTC | CASSERGQPSYEQYF
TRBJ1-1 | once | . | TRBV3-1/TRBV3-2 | TGTGCCAGCAGCCAAGGGGCGCTGGCTTTCTTT | CASSQGALAFF
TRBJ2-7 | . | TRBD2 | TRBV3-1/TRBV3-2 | TGTGCCAGCAGCCACGGGACTAGCGGGAGAGGGCAGTACTTC | CASSHGTSGRGQYF
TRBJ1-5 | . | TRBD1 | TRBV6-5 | TGTGCCACTCACAGGGGAGTTGGCAATCAGCCCCAGCATTTT | CATHRGVGNQPQHF
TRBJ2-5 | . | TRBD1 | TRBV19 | TGTGCCAGTAGTTCCGGGACAGGGACACAAGAGACCCAGTACTTC | CASSSGTGTQETQYF